These 27 T cell receptor beta chains were sequenced from one sample in a study of T cells in Graves' hyperthyroidism and ophthalmopathy. Amplification yielded TCR beta CDR3 regions, with RNA transcripts as the source. The primer set for the first-round RT-PCR of the TCR CDR3 was HTBI. TCRdb processed the multiplex PCR reads anew with MiXCR; each CDR3 protein has one entry. This sample carries about 330,000 distinct CDR3 sequences, approximately 13% of them seen once, and the ten largest clones take almost 35%. The sample was blood. The source of these receptors is a woman in her forties with Graves' ophthalmopathy.

This rearrangement joins TRBV19 to TRBJ1-1; 7 bases agree with TRBD1. This CDR3 is built from 14 residues. The V segment lost 8 bases and the J segment 3 bases; nucleotides outside the gene matches: 9. Germline V CDR1 and CDR2: LNHDA, SQIVND (reference sequence). DNA of the CDR3: TGTGCCAGTGCCACAGGGGAAGGTTACACTGAAGCTTTCTTT. This sequence encodes CASATGEGYTEAFF.

This clonotype was recorded many times. CDR3 nucleotide sequence: TGCAGCGTAACCGGGAGGGCGGGGGCAGATACGCAGTATTTT. It yields the protein CSVTGRAGADTQYF. V gene TRBV29-1 combines with J gene TRBJ2-3, with 8 bases identical to TRBD2. The germline gives CDR1 SQVTM, CDR2 ANQGSEA. With 6 bases clipped from V and 4 bases from J, the junction kept 9 bases outside the gene matches. The CDR3 covers 14 residues.

This clonotype has more than one count but fewer than ten. V gene TRBV20-1 combines with J gene TRBJ1-1; D is ambiguous. The V gene lost 0 bases and the J gene lost 0 bases, with 14 bases spanning the gap. Germline V gene lookup returns CDR1 DFQATT and CDR2 SNEGSKA (reference sequence). CDR3 length equals 16 residues. The CDR3 here is CSARDLVVGVNTEAFF. The CDR3, as DNA: TGCAGTGCTAGAGATTTGGTAGTTGGGGTGAACACTGAAGCTTTCTTT.

The CDR3 spells CASSLYRGSSYEQYF. In DNA, the CDR3 is TGTGCCAGCAGTTTATACCGGGGGAGCTCCTACGAGCAGTACTTC. The chain carries TRBV27 and TRBJ2-7, with a weak D call TRBD2 (6 bases). This CDR3 contains 15 residues. The V end was cut by 1 base, the J end by 0 bases, with 10 bases between. Germline values: CDR1 MNHEY, CDR2 SMNVEV (reference sequence).

This clonotype was observed many times. The genes are TRBV7-9 and TRBJ1-2; D possibly corresponds to TRBD1 (6 bases). V lost 4 bases and J 4 bases, leaving 25 bases between the germline ends. The CDR3 has 18 residues. CDR1 SEHNR and CDR2 FQNEAQ come from the germline V gene (reference sequence). This CDR3 is CASSSGSGGRRDLYGYTF. DNA of the CDR3: TGTGCCAGCAGCTCCGGCAGTGGGGGCCGCAGAGACCTCTATGGCTACACCTTC.

This clonotype was detected many times. This chain joins TRBV28 and TRBJ1-5; D remains ambiguous. The CDR3 length is 16 residues. Germline V gives CDR1 MDHEN, CDR2 SYDVKM. The ends were cut back, 5 bases at V and 1 base at J, with 15 bases in the middle. DNA of the CDR3: TGTGCCAGCAGTCCAGGTGTCCGCTCAAGCAATCAGCCCCAGCATTTT. Encoded protein: CASSPGVRSSNQPQHF.

There are many counts of this clonotype. CDR3 sequence (DNA): TGTGCCAGCAGTGACGAGATGGAAAGAGCCTATGGCTACACCTTC. Translating it yields CASSDEMERAYGYTF. The V gene is TRBV2, the J gene TRBJ1-2; D not certain. Trimming stripped 3 bases from V and 4 bases from J, with 15 bases between. The CDR3 consists of 15 residues. The germline gives CDR1 SNHLY, CDR2 FYNNEI. Complete variable domain (other parts from reference TRBV2 and TRBJ1-2): EPEVTQTPSHQVTQMGQEVILRCVPISNHLYFYWYRQILGQKVEFLVSFYNNEISEKSEIFDDQFSVERPDGSNFTLKIRSTKLEDSAMYFCASSDEMERAYGYTFGSGTRLTVV.

This clonotype showed up many times. The chain combines TRBV7-9 with TRBJ2-3; 10 bases align to TRBD2. The J segment lost 6 bases and the V segment lost 0 bases, leaving 3 bases of the junction unmatched. The CDR3 has 15 amino acids. Germline V lookup: CDR1 SEHNR, CDR2 FQNEAQ (reference sequence). This chain's CDR3 is CASSLAVAGGDTQYF. CDR3 coding DNA: TGTGCCAGCAGCTTAGCGGTAGCGGGGGGTGATACGCAGTATTTT.

This clonotype was counted ten times or more. The chain uses TRBV20-1 and TRBJ2-1; TRBD2 agrees at 10 bases. Germline CDR1 reads DFQATT; CDR2 reads SNEGSKA (reference sequence). The CDR3 has 15 amino acids. The V segment lost 6 bases and the J segment 7 bases; nucleotides outside the gene matches: 12. The CDR3 sequence: CSAPAPLAGTNEQFF. CDR3 coding DNA: TGCAGTGCCCCAGCCCCACTAGCGGGGACTAATGAGCAGTTCTTC.

CDR3 region: CASSQVAGNNSPLHF. DNA of the CDR3: TGTGCCAGCAGCCAAGTCGCAGGAAATAATTCACCCCTCCACTTT. The V and J genes are TRBV3-1 and TRBJ1-6; no firm D call. The germline V and J ends were trimmed by 1 base and 5 bases, with 9 bases remaining between them. This CDR3 has 15 amino acids. Germline assignment: CDR1 LGHDT and CDR2 YNNKEL (reference sequence). Full variable domain (missing parts from reference TRBV3-1 and TRBJ1-6): DTAVSQTPKYLVTQMGNDKSIKCEQNLGHDTMYWYKQDSKKFLKIMFSYNNKELIINETVPNRFSPKSPDKAHLNLHINSLELGDSAVYFCASSQVAGNNSPLHFGNGTRLTVT.

There are many counts of this clonotype. The rearrangement joins TRBV20-1 to TRBJ1-6, with D perhaps TRBD1 (5 bases). Germline values: CDR1 DFQATT, CDR2 SNEGSKA (reference sequence). The CDR3 length is 11 residues. Trimming stripped 6 bases from V and 9 bases from J, with 9 bases between. The CDR3 is CSAKRGSPLHF. CDR3 sequence (DNA): TGCAGTGCCAAGAGGGGTTCACCCCTCCACTTT.

This clonotype was seen a handful of times. This sequence joins TRBV14 and TRBJ2-3, with 12 positions matching TRBD2. The V gene's germline CDR1 is SGHDN and CDR2 FVKESK. The trim removed 4 bases at V and 12 bases at J, leaving 5 bases unmatched. The CDR3 spans 13 residues. CDR3: CASSRLAGGPQYF. The CDR3 region has the DNA TGTGCCAGCAGCCGGCTAGCGGGGGGGCCACAGTATTTT.

This clonotype has just a few counts. The chain uses TRBV9 and TRBJ2-5; 7 bases are shared with TRBD1. The junction had 9 bases not matched to a gene; V was cut back by 0 bases and J by 4 bases. Germline loops: CDR1 SGDLS, CDR2 YYNGEE. This CDR3 is 16 amino acids long. The CDR3 reads CASSVGDRTFGETQYF. The CDR3, as DNA: TGTGCCAGCAGCGTAGGGGACAGAACCTTCGGAGAGACCCAGTACTTC.

This clonotype occurred many times. Since a much larger clone is just one base distant, this may be a read error. The CDR3 nucleotides read TGCGCCAGCAGCTGGACAGGGGGCACTGAAGCTTTCTTT. Its protein is CASSWTGGTEAFF. The chain couples TRBV5-1 to TRBJ1-1; TRBD1 matches 10 bases. V was clipped by 3 bases and J by 4 bases; unmatched bases: 0. Germline V lookup: CDR1 SGHRS, CDR2 YFSETQ. The CDR3 is made up of 13 amino acids. The full variable domain, rest sourced from reference TRBV5-1 and TRBJ1-1, is KAGVTQTPRYLIKTRGQQVTLSCSPISGHRSVSWYQQTPGQGLQFLFEYFSETQRNKGNFPGRFSGRQFSNSRSEMNVSTLELGDSALYLCASSWTGGTEAFFGQGTRLTVV.

This clonotype was recorded at least ten times. The chain carries TRBV6-6 and TRBJ1-1; 9 nucleotides match TRBD1. CDR1 MNHNY and CDR2 SVGAGI come from the germline V gene (reference sequence). This CDR3 comprises 14 residues. Trimming cost V 2 bases and J 11 bases; bases outside gene matches: 9. The CDR3 bases are TGTGCCAGCAGTTACAGTGGGGACAGGGTCTTGGCTTTCTTT. Translating it yields CASSYSGDRVLAFF.

This clonotype showed up many times. This chain uses TRBV12-3 or TRBV12-4 with TRBJ2-5; 14 bases are a match to TRBD2. V was pared by 6 bases and J by 1 base, with 16 bases of the junction left unmatched. The CDR3 contains 20 residues. CDR3 amino acids: CASRIFLRGLAGAIQETQYF. The CDR3 DNA is TGTGCCAGCAGGATATTCCTCCGGGGACTAGCGGGGGCCATCCAAGAGACCCAGTACTTC.

This clonotype was seen repeatedly, ten times or more. The chain recombines TRBV20-1 with TRBJ1-1, with D possibly being TRBD1 (6 bases). CDR3 length: 12 residues. Germline CDR1 is DFQATT and CDR2 is SNEGSKA (reference sequence). Trimming shortened V by 0 bases and J by 11 bases, and 13 bases separated the two germline ends. This chain's CDR3 is CSARETGRGAFF. The CDR3 bases are TGCAGTGCTAGAGAGACAGGTCGCGGGGCTTTCTTT.

The chain recombines TRBV3-1 with TRBJ2-7, with D perhaps TRBD2 (7 bases). Between the trimmed V and J ends, which lost 0 bases and 5 bases, there was a span of 14 bases. CDR1 LGHDT and CDR2 YNNKEL come from the germline V gene (reference sequence). This CDR3 spans 15 amino acids. The CDR3, as DNA: TGTGCCAGCAGCCAAGATTGGGGGGGCTCAGACGAGCAGTACTTC. It specifies CASSQDWGGSDEQYF.

At least ten counts were recorded for this clonotype. J is TRBJ1-2 and V is TRBV28; TRBD1 is a possible D gene (5 bases). This CDR3 spans 14 amino acids. V was shortened by 6 bases and J by 7 bases, with 18 bases between the two germline ends. Germline lookup yields CDR1 MDHEN and CDR2 SYDVKM. CDR3 in amino acids: CASSRDDGGSGYTF. The CDR3 DNA follows: TGTGCCAGCAGCCGGGACGACGGAGGGTCTGGCTACACCTTC.

In its sample, this clonotype was seen many times. The CDR3 DNA reads TGTGCCAGCAGATATTGGACAGGGTCCTACGAGCAGTACTTC. Residues: CASRYWTGSYEQYF. The chain joins TRBV7-2 to TRBJ2-7, with 8 positions matching TRBD1. The trim removed 6 bases at V and 1 base at J, leaving 5 bases unmatched. The germline CDR1 and CDR2 sequences are SGHTA and FQGNSA. The CDR3 consists of 14 residues.

The V gene is TRBV10-3, the J gene TRBJ2-7; D is ambiguous. Germline V CDR1 and CDR2: ENHRY, SYGVKD. With 3 bases removed from V and 0 bases from J, the gap between germline ends came to 15 bases. This CDR3 has 16 amino acids. The CDR3 nucleotides read TGTGCCATCAGTGACAAAACGACTCAAAGCTCCTACGAGCAGTACTTC. It translates to CAISDKTTQSSYEQYF.

This clonotype was found many times. The V gene is TRBV7-9, the J gene TRBJ2-1, with TRBD2 identical over 11 bases. The CDR3 length is 15 residues. CDR1 and CDR2 from the germline V gene are SEHNR and FQNEAQ (reference sequence). Trimming removed 3 bases from V and 2 bases from J; junction bases left unmatched: 0. The CDR3 DNA sequence: TGTGCCAGCAGCTTTAGCGGGAGGGCCTACAATGAGCAGTTCTTC. Its translation is CASSFSGRAYNEQFF.

This clonotype was seen only once. V is TRBV19 and J is TRBJ1-1, with D tentatively TRBD1 (6 bases). V was clipped by 1 base and J by 3 bases, with 18 bases between them. This CDR3 comprises 17 residues. Germline CDR1 reads LNHDA; CDR2 reads SQIVND (reference sequence). This CDR3 is CASSIVWDTYLYTEAFF. In nucleotides, the CDR3 is TGTGCCAGTAGTATAGTTTGGGACACCTACCTATACACTGAAGCTTTCTTT.

The sample holds many counts of this clonotype. The chain links TRBV7-9 to TRBJ2-7, with a possible D match to TRBD1 (6 bases). The length of the CDR3 is 14 residues. Trimming removed 1 base from V and 4 bases from J, with 11 bases in between. The germline gives CDR1 SEHNR, CDR2 FQNEAQ (reference sequence). The chain's CDR3 is CASSLVQGSYEQYF. The CDR3 nucleotides read TGTGCCAGCAGCTTAGTTCAGGGGTCATACGAGCAGTACTTC. Based on the CDR3 plus reference TRBV7-9 and TRBJ2-7, the full variable domain is DTGVSQNPRHKITKRGQNVTFRCDPISEHNRLYWYRQTLGQGPEFLTYFQNEAQLEKSRLLSDRFSAERPKGSFSTLEIQRTEQGDSAMYLCASSLVQGSYEQYFGPGTRLTVT.

This clonotype has at least ten counts. This chain uses TRBV6-1 with TRBJ2-7, with D perhaps matching TRBD2 (5 bases). Germline CDR1 is MNHNS and CDR2 is SASEGT. The V gene lost 2 bases and the J gene lost 4 bases, with 9 bases spanning the gap. The CDR3 has 13 amino acids. The CDR3 reads CASSEIRGYEQYF. The CDR3 DNA follows: TGTGCCAGCAGTGAAATCCGCGGGTACGAGCAGTACTTC.

This clonotype appeared many times. This chain links TRBV19 with TRBJ2-1; perhaps D is TRBD1 or TRBD2 (5 bases each). Trimming removed 3 bases at V and 2 bases at J, with 14 bases between. The CDR3 covers 16 residues. Per germline, CDR1 LNHDA and CDR2 SQIVND (reference sequence). CDR3: CASSIVGRGPYNEQFF. The CDR3 DNA reads TGTGCCAGTAGTATCGTAGGACGGGGCCCCTACAATGAGCAGTTCTTC. The full variable domain, with the rest looked up from reference TRBV19 and TRBJ2-1, is DGGITQSPKYLFRKEGQNVTLSCEQNLNHDAMYWYRQDPGQGLRLIYYSQIVNDFQKGDIAEGYSVSREKKESFPLTVTSAQKNPTAFYLCASSIVGRGPYNEQFFGPGTRLTVL.

This clonotype was counted ten times or more. V is TRBV19 and J is TRBJ2-1; D could derive from TRBD1 or TRBD2 (7 bases each). Germline lookup yields CDR1 LNHDA and CDR2 SQIVND (reference sequence). The CDR3 consists of 16 residues. V lost 7 bases to trimming and J lost 3 bases, with 19 bases between them. The CDR3 DNA reads TGTGCCAGTATCGACACAGGGGCTAGCGGCTACAATGAGCAGTTCTTC. Translation: CASIDTGASGYNEQFF.